The sequence of this T cell receptor beta chain was determined in a study of siplizumab effects on memory and regulatory T cells. This table comes from immunoSEQ multiplex PCR, and its TCRdb copy is limited to in-frame clones, with some not included. Altogether about 110,000 clones are present, under 95% being singletons, with the ten largest covering about 0.34%. Trimming removed 2 bases from V and 2 bases from J; junction bases left unmatched: 6. CDR3 length: 16 amino acids. Germline lookup yields CDR1 MNHEY and CDR2 SMNVEV (reference sequence). This rearrangement joins TRBV27 to TRBJ1-2, with 9 bases lining up with TRBD1. The material sequenced was CD4+ T cells sorted from blood. This TCR was sampled from a human donor in good health. CDR3 in DNA: TGTGCCAGCAGTTTAAAACCGGGACAGGGAAACTATGGCTACACCTTC. This gives the protein CASSLKPGQGNYGYTF.